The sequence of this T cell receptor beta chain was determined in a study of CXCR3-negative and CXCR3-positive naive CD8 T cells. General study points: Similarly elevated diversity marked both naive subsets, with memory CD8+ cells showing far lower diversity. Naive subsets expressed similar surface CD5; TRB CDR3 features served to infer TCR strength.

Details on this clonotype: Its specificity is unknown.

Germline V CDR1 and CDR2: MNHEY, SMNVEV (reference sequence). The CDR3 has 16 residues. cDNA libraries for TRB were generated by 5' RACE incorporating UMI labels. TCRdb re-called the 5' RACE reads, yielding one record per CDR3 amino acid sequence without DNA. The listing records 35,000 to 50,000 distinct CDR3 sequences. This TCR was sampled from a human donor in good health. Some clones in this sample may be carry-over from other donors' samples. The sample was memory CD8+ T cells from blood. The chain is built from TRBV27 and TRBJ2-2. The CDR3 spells CASSLNGPTYTGELFF.